The rows below give T cell receptor beta chains drawn from one sample of a study of OX40 agonist ivuxolimab in advanced cancers. The method was immunoSEQ multiplex PCR; TCRdb's version includes in-frame clones alone and lacks a portion of them. The data show approximately 70,000 clones, roughly 88% seen once. The sample was CD4+ or CD8+ T cells sorted from blood, taken in a trial of the OX40 agonist ivuxolimab. These TCRs come from an adult with an advanced solid tumor such as melanoma, head and neck, liver or kidney cancer. Each CDR3 is given with its conserved first and last residue. The D gene is left open where the match is weak. Part of the rows lack a size; the others show once, few, many or a class for expanded clones.

TRBJ1-1 - - TRBV7-2 CASRGNTEAFF TGTGCCAGCAGGGGAAACACTGAAGCTTTCTTT
TRBJ2-3 - - TRBV4-1 CASSQDAPGDHRFQYF TGCGCCAGCAGCCAGGACGCTCCCGGCGACCACCGGTTCCAGTATTTT
TRBJ1-2 - - TRBV18 CASSLVNRDYGYTF TGTGCCAGCTCACTCGTGAACAGGGATTATGGCTACACCTTC
TRBJ1-2 - - TRBV7-1 CASTPSPNNYGYTF TGTGCCAGCACCCCGTCCCCCAATAACTATGGCTACACCTTC
TRBJ2-2 - - TRBV11-2 CASSSRRGPRELFF TGTGCCAGCAGCTCCCGAAGGGGACCTCGGGAGCTGTTTTTT
TRBJ1-5 - once TRBV6-6 CASSRGGSNQPQHF TGTGCCAGCAGCCGGGGGGGTAGCAATCAGCCCCAGCATTTT
TRBJ1-2 - - TRBV30 CAWSRTPASNYGYTF TGTGCCTGGAGTAGGACACCCGCAAGTAACTATGGCTACACCTTC
TRBJ1-1 TRBD1 - TRBV19 CASKYRGETEAFF TGTGCCAGTAAATACAGGGGCGAGACTGAAGCTTTCTTT
TRBJ2-5 TRBD2 - TRBV19 CASSIASGRPETQYF TGTGCCAGTAGTATAGCTAGCGGGAGGCCAGAGACCCAGTACTTC
TRBJ1-4 TRBD1 - TRBV7-9 CASSRQGGEKLFF TGTGCCAGCAGCCGACAGGGAGGAGAAAAACTGTTTTTT
TRBJ2-7 TRBD2 - TRBV5-3 CARSIRTSGRDEQYF TGTGCCAGAAGCATCCGGACTAGCGGGAGGGACGAGCAGTACTTC
TRBJ1-3 TRBD1 - TRBV28 CASSPGDRDSGNTIYF TGTGCCAGCAGCCCGGGGGACAGGGACTCTGGAAACACCATATATTTT
TRBJ2-1 TRBD2 - TRBV4-3 CASSQDVIGTSGTNEQFF TGCGCCAGCAGCCAAGATGTAATCGGGACTAGCGGGACCAATGAGCAGTTCTTC
TRBJ1-1 - - TRBV6-5 CASTTGTANTEAFF TGTGCCAGCACTACCGGGACCGCGAACACTGAAGCTTTCTTT
TRBJ1-6 TRBD1 - TRBV2 CASSEDRGGSSPLHF TGTGCCAGCAGTGAAGACAGGGGTGGAAGTTCACCCCTCCACTTT
TRBJ2-3 TRBD2 - TRBV28 CASSPASGYTDTQYF TGTGCCAGCTCCCCTGCTAGCGGGTACACAGATACGCAGTATTTT
TRBJ2-7 TRBD1 once TRBV28 CASSLSGTGEVEQYF TGTGCCAGCAGTTTGTCCGGGACAGGGGAGGTCGAGCAGTACTTC
TRBJ2-7 TRBD1 - TRBV28 CASRPGQASYEQYF TGTGCCAGCAGGCCGGGACAGGCTTCCTACGAGCAGTACTTC
TRBJ2-3 TRBD2 few TRBV29-1 CSTSGTTTDTQYF TGCAGCACGTCCGGGACTACCACAGATACGCAGTATTTT
TRBJ1-5 - once TRBV28 CASSFVTVNQPQHF TGTGCCAGCAGTTTTGTGACAGTCAATCAGCCCCAGCATTTT
TRBJ1-4 TRBD1 - TRBV7-3 CASSLTLRDRGEPTNEKLFF TGTGCCAGCAGCTTAACGTTGAGGGACAGGGGGGAACCAACTAATGAAAAACTGTTTTTT
TRBJ2-5 - once TRBV7-9 CASSLPDGTQYF TGTGCCAGCAGCTTACCGGACGGGACCCAGTACTTC
TRBJ2-7 - - TRBV10-3 CAIREKGTYEQYF TGTGCCATCAGGGAAAAGGGCACCTACGAGCAGTACTTC
TRBJ1-1 - - TRBV19 CASSIVGQVNTEAFF TGTGCCAGTAGTATAGTTGGGCAGGTGAACACTGAAGCTTTCTTT
TRBJ2-5 - - TRBV7-8 CASSFSGAETQYF TGTGCCAGCAGCTTTTCGGGGGCAGAGACCCAGTACTTC
TRBJ2-5 TRBD1 - TRBV7-6 CASSAGRQGLKETQYF TGTGCCAGCAGCGCGGGAAGACAGGGGCTGAAGGAGACCCAGTACTTC
TRBJ2-3 - - TRBV15 CATSGSPPFRGTDTQYF TGTGCCACCAGCGGATCCCCCCCCTTTAGGGGCACAGATACGCAGTATTTT
TRBJ2-4 TRBD2 - TRBV18 CASSPNSGLAGENIQYF TGTGCCAGCTCACCAAACTCGGGACTAGCGGGAGAAAACATTCAGTACTTC
TRBJ1-5 - - TRBV6-6 CASSYRYSNQPQHF TGTGCCAGCAGTTACCGGTATAGCAATCAGCCCCAGCATTTT
TRBJ1-5 - - TRBV7-2 CASNRQNQPQHF TGTGCCAGCAACCGACAGAATCAGCCCCAGCATTTT
TRBJ2-5 - - TRBV7-2 CASSLGVHQETQYF TGTGCCAGCAGCTTAGGAGTACACCAAGAGACCCAGTACTTC